This TCR beta chain comes out of a study of blood T cell repertoires in COVID-19. About the study: Specimens from acute and convalescent COVID-19 originated in the United States, Italy and Spain.

Assay: immunoSEQ multiplex PCR; the TCRdb copy retains only in-frame clones and omits some. The table records 140,000 or so clones, around four fifths of them present only once. This clone was counted a single time. Those who participated ranged in age from roughly 18 to 90 years and resided in about two dozen US areas. Recovered participants had two consecutive negative NP/OP PCR tests, healthcare professional clearance, or symptom resolution. Looked up from germline, CDR1 is MNHNY and CDR2 is SVGAGI (reference sequence). V lost 5 bases and J lost 1; bases outside the gene matches: 12. The CDR3 spans 17 residues.

The sample comprised PBMCs or T cells enriched from blood (not recorded which). The chain is built from TRBV6-6 and TRBJ2-3, with TRBD2 identical over 7 bases. The clonotype was recovered from a woman aged 40 to 50 who had recovered from COVID-19. CDR3 DNA sequence: TGTGCCAGCAGTCCAACCGGCGGGGGTAGTCGCACAGATACGCAGTATTTT. Translation gives CASSPTGGGSRTDTQYF.